Below are 19 T cell receptor beta chains sequenced from a single sample in a study of molecular identifiers for immune sequencing clone quantification. TCRdb passed the PCR reads through MiXCR, listing each CDR3 protein once. The sample includes approximately 680,000 distinct CDR3 sequences, 25% of them seen just once. The sequencing sample was made of naive CD8+ T cells from blood, with Jurkat cell RNA spiked in. The sample's subset: FACS-sorted CD8+CD4-CCR7+CD45RA+ naive T cells. The receptors here all came from a human donor in good health. Some libraries in this study had Jurkat cell RNA spiked in.

This clonotype was picked up a small number of times. The rearrangement uses TRBV11-2 and TRBJ2-7; TRBD1 is a possible D gene (5 bases). Trimming removed 5 bases at V and 0 bases at J, with 14 bases between. CDR1 SGHAT and CDR2 FQNNGV come from the germline V gene. The CDR3 consists of 15 residues. CDR3 region: CASSLIRVPSYEQYF. As DNA, the CDR3 is TGTGCCAGCAGCCTTATCAGGGTCCCCTCCTACGAGCAGTACTTC.

This clonotype came up many times. The genes are TRBV30 and TRBJ1-1, with a possible D match to TRBD1 (5 bases). The CDR3 covers 14 residues. CDR1 is GTSNPN, CDR2 SVGIG, per germline (reference sequence). The V end was cut by 0 bases, the J end by 1 base, with 9 bases between. The CDR3 bases are TGTGCCTGGAGTGTATCCACAGGGAACACTGAAGCTTTCTTT. It is translated as CAWSVSTGNTEAFF.

This clonotype has ten or more counts. The chain employs TRBV4-1 and TRBJ2-7; D tentatively reads TRBD1 or TRBD2 (5 bases each). Germline loops: CDR1 MGHRA, CDR2 YSYEKL. This CDR3 is built from 15 residues. The V end was cut by 4 bases, the J end by 2 bases, with 15 bases between. CDR3 nucleotides: TGCGCCAGCAGCCTCACCCCTGGGACGGCCTACGAGCAGTACTTC. It specifies CASSLTPGTAYEQYF.

This clonotype was seen more than once but under ten times. This chain links TRBV11-2 with TRBJ1-1, with 10 bases lining up with TRBD1. CDR3 length: 17 residues. The junction had 8 bases not matched to a gene; V was cut back by 0 bases and J by 4 bases. In germline, CDR1 is SGHAT, CDR2 FQNNGV. CDR3 nucleotide sequence: TGTGCCAGCAGCTTAGATCAGACAGGGGGCATGGGCACTGAAGCTTTCTTT. Protein: CASSLDQTGGMGTEAFF.

This clonotype was recorded at least ten times. V usage is TRBV20-1 and J usage is TRBJ1-4; D gene uncertain. CDR3 length: 14 residues. The germline V gene has CDR1 DFQATT and CDR2 SNEGSKA (reference sequence). With 0 bases removed from V and 3 bases from J, the gap between germline ends came to 8 bases. CDR3 region: CSARDGSPNEKLFF. Here the CDR3 DNA reads TGCAGTGCTAGAGATGGAAGTCCTAATGAAAAACTGTTTTTT.

This clonotype was picked up a small number of times. The gene calls are TRBV15 and TRBJ1-4; D is unresolved. The germline CDR1 and CDR2 sequences are LNHNV and YYDKDF (reference sequence). Trimming took off 3 bases at V and 6 bases at J, with 8 bases between the two ends. The CDR3 spans 13 residues. CDR3 residues: CATSSRPDEKLFF. The CDR3 DNA is TGTGCCACCAGCAGCCGGCCTGATGAAAAACTGTTTTTT.

This clonotype was seen ten or more times. This chain uses TRBV7-8 with TRBJ2-3, with TRBD2 matching 7 bases. The J segment lost 4 bases and the V segment lost 1 base, leaving 11 bases of the junction unmatched. The CDR3 has 17 residues. The germline gives CDR1 SGHVS, CDR2 FQNEAQ. The CDR3 region is CASSLGVGGERADTQYF. In DNA form, the CDR3 reads TGTGCCAGCAGCTTAGGGGTTGGGGGGGAAAGGGCAGATACGCAGTATTTT.

Many counts were recorded for this clonotype. The chain joins TRBV29-1 to TRBJ2-7; no reliable D call. Germline V gives CDR1 SQVTM, CDR2 ANQGSEA. The CDR3 loop spans 15 amino acids. V lost 1 base and J lost 3, with 16 bases in between. The CDR3 sequence is CSVEGGGQSGYEQYF. CDR3 DNA: TGCAGCGTTGAAGGAGGTGGGCAGTCTGGCTACGAGCAGTACTTC.

This clonotype appeared a few times. The J gene is TRBJ2-1, the V gene TRBV4-1; 10 bases are shared with TRBD2. The germline gives CDR1 MGHRA, CDR2 YSYEKL. The CDR3 has 17 amino acids. V gave up 0 bases and J gave up 2 bases; unmatched junction bases: 4. CDR3 sequence reads: CASSQDPSGRAYNEQFF. CDR3 nucleotide sequence: TGCGCCAGCAGCCAAGATCCCAGCGGGAGGGCCTACAATGAGCAGTTCTTC.

This chain links TRBV4-1 with TRBJ2-7; 10 positions match TRBD1. Germline assignment: CDR1 MGHRA and CDR2 YSYEKL. There are 16 residues in the CDR3. The J segment lost 4 bases and the V segment lost 0 bases, leaving 6 bases of the junction unmatched. The CDR3 coding sequence is TGCGCCAGCAGCCAAGATCTAGGACAGGGGGGTTACGAGCAGTACTTC. This codes for CASSQDLGQGGYEQYF.

This clonotype has only a few counts. This sequence joins TRBV20-1 and TRBJ2-5, with 11 bases lining up with TRBD2. Germline values: CDR1 DFQATT, CDR2 SNEGSKA (reference sequence). J gave up 2 bases and V 6 bases, and 8 bases lay outside the gene matches. The CDR3 is 15 amino acids. The CDR3 DNA is TGCAGTGCAAGAAGACTAGCGGGGCTACAAGAGACCCAGTACTTC. Residues: CSARRLAGLQETQYF.

As regards this clonotype: The junction departs from germline at one end; a sequencing error may be responsible. V gene TRBV20-1 combines with J gene TRBJ2-3; D gene uncertain. This CDR3 has 13 residues. Germline-derived CDR1 and CDR2 are DFQATT and SNEGSKA (reference sequence). CDR3 sequence: CCARDVRADTQYF. CDR3 nucleotide sequence: TGCTGTGCTAGAGACGTGCGTGCAGATACGCAGTATTTT.

Concerning this clonotype: Likely a read error: the CDR3 ends without its conserved phenylalanine or tryptophan. V gene TRBV27 combines with J gene TRBJ1-4; TRBD1 is a possible D gene (6 bases). Trimming took 3 bases from V and 7 from J, leaving 12 bases between them. This CDR3 has 14 amino acids. The germline V gene encodes CDR1 MNHEY and CDR2 SMNVEV (reference sequence). The chain's CDR3 is CASSFARGGEKLFI. CDR3 nucleotides: TGTGCCAGCAGTTTTGCCAGGGGTGGTGAAAAACTGTTTATT.

The V gene is TRBV20-1, the J gene TRBJ2-3; the match to TRBD2 covers 9 bases. The trim removed 4 bases at V and 3 bases at J, leaving 17 bases unmatched. The CDR3 extends over 18 amino acids. CDR1 DFQATT and CDR2 SNEGSKA come from the germline V gene (reference sequence). CDR3 coding DNA: TGCAGTGCTACAAATCATAGAGCGGGGGGTGAGAAGACAGATACGCAGTATTTT. This encodes CSATNHRAGGEKTDTQYF.

This clonotype has at least ten counts. CDR3 coding DNA: TGTGCCAGCAGGATGGAGGGGGCGTCAGAGACCCAGTACTTC. Translated, it gives CASRMEGASETQYF. The chain links TRBV7-9 to TRBJ2-5; TRBD1 might be the D (7 bases). Germline loops: CDR1 SEHNR, CDR2 FQNEAQ (reference sequence). Trimming pared 6 bases from V and 4 bases from J, leaving 15 bases between. The CDR3 runs 14 residues.

This clonotype was detected only a few times. This sequence joins TRBV4-1 and TRBJ1-2, with D tentatively TRBD1 (6 bases). The CDR3 runs 13 residues. With 3 bases removed from V and 3 bases from J, the gap between germline ends came to 8 bases. Per germline, CDR1 MGHRA and CDR2 YSYEKL. CDR3: CASSHGGDYGYTF. CDR3 DNA: TGCGCCAGCAGCCACGGGGGCGACTATGGCTACACCTTC.

This clonotype was seen repeatedly, ten times or more. J is TRBJ1-1 and V is TRBV12-3 or TRBV12-4, with 7 bases matching TRBD1. J gave up 0 bases and V 6 bases, and 7 bases lay outside the gene matches. The CDR3 covers 15 residues. As DNA, the CDR3 is TGTGCCAGCAGCCCGGGACAGCTAATGAACACTGAAGCTTTCTTT. Its protein is CASSPGQLMNTEAFF.

This clonotype was observed many times. V gene TRBV4-1 combines with J gene TRBJ2-7; TRBD2 matches 9 bases. Per germline, CDR1 MGHRA and CDR2 YSYEKL. The CDR3 is 15 residues long. The ends lost 6 bases at V and 0 bases at J; junction bases unmatched: 6. In DNA form, the CDR3 reads TGCGCCAGCAGGACCGGGACTAGCTACTCCTACGAGCAGTACTTC. Translating gives CASRTGTSYSYEQYF.

The rearrangement links TRBV6-2 or TRBV6-3 to TRBJ1-2; D unresolved. From germline, CDR1 is MNHEY and CDR2 SVGEGT. The CDR3 length is 12 residues. Trimming pared 0 bases from V and 3 bases from J, leaving 2 bases between. This chain's CDR3 is CASSYSYYGYTF. The DNA of the CDR3 is TGTGCCAGCAGTTACTCGTACTATGGCTACACCTTC.